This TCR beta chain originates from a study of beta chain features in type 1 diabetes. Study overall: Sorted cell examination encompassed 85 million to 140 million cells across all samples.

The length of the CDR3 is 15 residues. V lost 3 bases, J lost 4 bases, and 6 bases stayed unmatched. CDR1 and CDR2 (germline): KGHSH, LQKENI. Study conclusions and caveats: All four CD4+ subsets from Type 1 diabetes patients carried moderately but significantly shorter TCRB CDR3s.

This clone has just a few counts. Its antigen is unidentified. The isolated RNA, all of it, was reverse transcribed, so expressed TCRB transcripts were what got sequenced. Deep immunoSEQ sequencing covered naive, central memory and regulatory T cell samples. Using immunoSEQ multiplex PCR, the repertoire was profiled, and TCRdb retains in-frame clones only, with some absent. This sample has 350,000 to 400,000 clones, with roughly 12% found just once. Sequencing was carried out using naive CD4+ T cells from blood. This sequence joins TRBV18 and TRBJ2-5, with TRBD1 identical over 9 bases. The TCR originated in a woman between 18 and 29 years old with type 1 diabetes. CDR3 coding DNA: TGTGCCAGCTCACCCCGACAGGGGGTAGGAGAGACCCAGTACTTC. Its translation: CASSPRQGVGETQYF.